These 31 T cell receptor beta chains were all obtained from the same sample, sequenced in a study of PD-1 blockade in classical Hodgkin lymphoma. No patient escaped relapse after autologous stem cell transplantation, and brentuximab vedotin exposure varied. Assay used: immunoSEQ multiplex PCR; TCRdb lists only in-frame clones, some missing. The sample shows approximately 41,000 clones, around 80% of them seen only once. Source: peripheral blood mononuclear cells (PBMCs), taken at baseline. These receptors were collected from a human donor with classical Hodgkin lymphoma.

The gene calls are TRBV29-1 and TRBJ1-2, with 9 bases aligning to TRBD1. The CDR3 is 14 amino acids. Looked up from germline, CDR1 is SQVTM and CDR2 is ANQGSEA. V gave up 6 bases and J gave up 7 bases; unmatched junction bases: 12. DNA of the CDR3: TGCAGCGTCGCCGGGACAGGGTCGGAGGGTGGCTACACCTTC. Amino acids: CSVAGTGSEGGYTF.

In nucleotides, the CDR3 is TGTGCCAGCTCACCACGACAAGAAACTGAAGCTTTCTTT. Residues: CASSPRQETEAFF. The chain combines TRBV18 with TRBJ1-1; D gene unclear. The V and J ends lost 1 base and 5 bases respectively, with 8 bases between them. This CDR3 comprises 13 residues. The germline V gene encodes CDR1 KGHSH and CDR2 LQKENI.

The gene calls are TRBV4-1 and TRBJ1-4; D is possibly TRBD1 (5 bases). This CDR3 is built from 15 residues. V lost 3 bases and J 3 bases, leaving 11 bases between the germline ends. CDR1 is MGHRA, CDR2 YSYEKL, per germline. The CDR3 sequence is CASSHLKGANEKLFF. Written as DNA, the CDR3 is TGCGCCAGCAGCCACCTAAAAGGGGCTAATGAAAAACTGTTTTTT.

The table lists this clone with a few counts. This rearrangement joins TRBV4-3 to TRBJ1-1, with D perhaps matching TRBD1 (6 bases). From germline, CDR1 is LGHNA and CDR2 YSLEER. V lost 3 bases and J lost 2, with 13 bases in between. This CDR3 is built from 15 residues. As DNA, the CDR3 is TGCGCCAGCAGCCACCAGACAGGAGTTAACACTGAAGCTTTCTTT. It encodes CASSHQTGVNTEAFF.

This rearrangement joins TRBV29-1 to TRBJ1-2, with D hard to call. Germline V CDR1 and CDR2: SQVTM, ANQGSEA. The V end was cut by 7 bases, the J end by 2 bases, with 8 bases between. The CDR3 is 11 residues long. The CDR3 DNA reads as TGCAGCGCTTCGGGGAACTATGGCTACACCTTC. Its translation: CSASGNYGYTF.

The chain combines TRBV6-5 with TRBJ2-2; possible D gene TRBD1, 6 bases. Germline CDR1 reads MNHEY; CDR2 reads SVGAGI. Trimming cost V 9 bases and J 5 bases, with 16 bases left between them. This CDR3 contains 14 residues. CDR3 loop: CASSRAGVTGELFF. DNA of the CDR3: TGTGCCAGTTCAAGGGCAGGGGTAACCGGGGAGCTGTTTTTT.

By its share, this clone is medium-sized. The V and J genes are TRBV21-1 and TRBJ2-7; the table's D call TRBD1 went unverified against the DNA. TRBV21-1 is a pseudogene segment. The CDR3 loop spans 17 amino acids. The CDR3 region is CASSKPPPTGPRYEQYF. Written as DNA, the CDR3 is TGTGCCAGCAGCAAACCGCCTCCGACAGGGCCGAGGTACGAGCAGTACTTC.

In regard to this clone: Other DNA sequences within the sample encode an identical CDR3. This chain connects TRBV2 to TRBJ1-2; 7 bases are shared with TRBD1. The CDR3 contains 15 residues. The V segment lost 0 bases and the J segment 4 bases; nucleotides outside the gene matches: 5. Germline V gives CDR1 SNHLY, CDR2 FYNNEI. The CDR3 nucleotides read TGTGCCAGCAGTGAAGCGGGACAGTTTCCCTATGGCTACACCTTC. It translates to CASSEAGQFPYGYTF.

V usage is TRBV19 and J usage is TRBJ1-5; D is unclear. The CDR3 length is 14 residues. The germline V gene encodes CDR1 LNHDA and CDR2 SQIVND (reference sequence). V lost 3 bases to trimming and J lost 11 bases, with 17 bases between them. The CDR3 coding sequence is TGTGCCAGTAGTATCCCCTCGGGCGTAGGGACCCAGCATTTT. It is translated as CASSIPSGVGTQHF.

CDR3 nucleotide sequence: TGTGCCAGCGTCAGGGGGGGAGAAGCTTTCTTT. Protein sequence: CASVRGGEAFF. The chain uses TRBV27 and TRBJ1-1; 7 bases are shared with TRBD1. Germline values: CDR1 MNHEY, CDR2 SMNVEV (reference sequence). This CDR3 spans 11 amino acids. J was trimmed by 8 bases and V by 8 bases; bases with no gene match: 5.

The rearrangement uses TRBV4-3 and TRBJ2-3; 8 nucleotides agree with TRBD2. The CDR3 totals 14 residues. Germline lookup yields CDR1 LGHNA and CDR2 YSLEER. V shed 1 base, J shed 3 bases, and the junction held 0 bases outside the gene matches. CDR3 nucleotide sequence: TGCGCCAGCAGCCAAGGACTAGCGACAGATACGCAGTATTTT. Its protein product is CASSQGLATDTQYF.

V usage is TRBV19 and J usage is TRBJ1-2; no clear D. This CDR3 has 14 amino acids. Trimming left V 3 bases short and J 8 bases short, with 16 bases between. Germline V gene data show CDR1 as LNHDA and CDR2 as SQIVND (reference sequence). The CDR3 protein is CASSIMSSWGGYTF. CDR3 sequence (DNA): TGTGCCAGTAGTATTATGTCCTCTTGGGGAGGCTACACCTTC. The full variable domain, rest sourced from reference TRBV19 and TRBJ1-2, is DGGITQSPKYLFRKEGQNVTLSCEQNLNHDAMYWYRQDPGQGLRLIYYSQIVNDFQKGDIAEGYSVSREKKESFPLTVTSAQKNPTAFYLCASSIMSSWGGYTFGSGTRLTVV.

The CDR3 loop is CATSTLAGGDYNEQFF. The CDR3 DNA reads TGTGCCACCAGCACCTTAGCGGGGGGCGACTACAATGAGCAGTTCTTC. The chain joins TRBV15 to TRBJ2-1; 10 nucleotides align to TRBD2. V trimming: 4 bases; J trimming: 3 bases; junction bases outside the gene matches: 6. This CDR3 contains 16 residues. Germline assignment: CDR1 LNHNV and CDR2 YYDKDF (reference sequence).

The rearrangement uses TRBV19 and TRBJ2-5, with D perhaps TRBD1 (5 bases). This CDR3 comprises 16 residues. Germline-derived CDR1 and CDR2 are LNHDA and SQIVND (reference sequence). Between the trimmed V and J ends, which lost 4 bases and 0 bases, there was a span of 15 bases. The CDR3 region is CASSRAFDSNQETQYF. The CDR3 bases are TGTGCCAGTAGTAGAGCCTTCGACAGTAACCAAGAGACCCAGTACTTC.

This chain connects TRBV12-5 to TRBJ2-3; 9 bases are shared with TRBD2. Germline loops: CDR1 LGHNT, CDR2 FRNRAP. The CDR3 runs to 14 residues. J was trimmed by 4 bases and V by 8 bases; bases with no gene match: 7. The CDR3 is CASRRTSAADTQYF. The CDR3 nucleotides are TGTGCTAGTCGCCGGACTAGCGCCGCAGATACGCAGTATTTT.

V gene TRBV4-2 combines with J gene TRBJ2-4; D not certain. V was pared by 2 bases and J by 6 bases, with 14 bases between. Germline CDR1 LGHNA, CDR2 YNFKEQ. The length of the CDR3 is 15 residues. CDR3 coding DNA: TGTGCCAGCAGCCAATACGACACCCCTGGAAACATTCAGTACTTC. Residues: CASSQYDTPGNIQYF.

The chain employs TRBV4-3 and TRBJ1-1; perhaps TRBD1 as D (6 bases). This CDR3 comprises 13 residues. The germline V gene has CDR1 LGHNA and CDR2 YSLEER. The V and J ends lost 9 bases and 4 bases respectively, with 15 bases between them. This CDR3 is CARGAGVGTEAFF. CDR3 DNA sequence: TGCGCCAGGGGGGCGGGGGTGGGCACTGAAGCTTTCTTT.

This clone was observed a few times. The chain has TRBV20-1 and TRBJ1-1; D not resolved. Germline V gene sequence: CDR1 DFQATT, CDR2 SNEGSKA (reference sequence). This CDR3 has 11 amino acids. Trimming removed 3 bases at V and 6 bases at J, with 8 bases between. The CDR3 DNA reads TGCAGTGCTAGGATATTTGCTGAAGCTTTCTTT. As protein: CSARIFAEAFF.

The chain joins TRBV10-1 to TRBJ2-5, with D perhaps matching TRBD1 (6 bases). The DNA end is a closer match to TRBJ2-7, so the J assignment may be wrong. Germline V gene data show CDR1 as WNHNN and CDR2 as SYGVQD (reference sequence). This CDR3 spans 13 amino acids. In nucleotides, the CDR3 is TGCGCCAGCAGTCGAGGGGGCTCCTACGAGCAGTACTTC. Its protein is CASSRGGSYEQYF.

The chain links TRBV7-9 to TRBJ2-5; D is unresolved. Germline V lookup: CDR1 SEHNR, CDR2 FQNEAQ (reference sequence). V was trimmed by 4 bases and J by 1 base, leaving 10 bases between them. This CDR3 contains 14 residues. CDR3 sequence: CASSSRATQETQYF. The CDR3 bases are TGTGCCAGCAGCTCACGGGCTACCCAAGAGACCCAGTACTTC.

The V call is TRBV5-4, the J call TRBJ1-3; maybe TRBD1 (5 bases). With 4 bases removed from V and 3 bases from J, the gap between germline ends came to 11 bases. Germline CDR1 is SGHNT and CDR2 is YYREEE (reference sequence). The CDR3 is 14 amino acids. The CDR3, as DNA: TGTGCCAGCAGCCCCCAGGGTGGTGGAAACACCATATATTTT. It codes for CASSPQGGGNTIYF. The whole variable domain, remainder taken from reference TRBV5-4 and TRBJ1-3, is ETGVTQSPTHLIKTRGQQVTLRCSSQSGHNTVSWYQQALGQGPQFIFQYYREEENGRGNFPPRFSGLQFPNYSSELNVNALELDDSALYLCASSPQGGGNTIYFGEGSWLTVV.

V is TRBV4-3 and J is TRBJ2-1, with 9 bases fitting TRBD1. V shed 4 bases, J shed 2 bases, and the junction held 6 bases outside the gene matches. The CDR3 length is 16 residues. In germline, CDR1 is LGHNA, CDR2 YSLEER. In DNA, the CDR3 is TGCGCCAGCAGCCGAGCCGGGACAGGGACCTACAATGAGCAGTTCTTC. As protein: CASSRAGTGTYNEQFF.

The gene calls are TRBV5-4 and TRBJ1-5; no reliable D call. Trimming stripped 5 bases from V and 7 bases from J, with 10 bases between. The CDR3 spans 12 residues. Germline V lookup: CDR1 SGHNT, CDR2 YYREEE (reference sequence). The CDR3 reads CASSNPGQPQHF. The CDR3 DNA is TGTGCCAGCAGTAACCCTGGGCAGCCCCAGCATTTT.

This chain links TRBV7-2 with TRBJ1-4; 8 bases fit TRBD1. V shed 3 bases and J 0 bases; nucleotides not matched to a gene: 3. Looked up from germline, CDR1 is SGHTA and CDR2 is FQGNSA. The CDR3 totals 16 residues. DNA of the CDR3: TGTGCCAGCAGCTTCCAGGGGGCCCCAACTAATGAAAAACTGTTTTTT. This sequence encodes CASSFQGAPTNEKLFF. The full variable domain, in which reference TRBV7-2 and TRBJ1-4 provide the parts outside the CDR3, is GAGVSQSPSNKVTEKGKDVELRCDPISGHTALYWYRQSLGQGLEFLIYFQGNSAPDKSGLPSDRFSAERTGGSVSTLTIQRTQQEDSAVYLCASSFQGAPTNEKLFFGSGTQLSVL.

The chain combines TRBV18 with TRBJ2-3, with TRBD1 as a possible D gene (6 bases). The ends were cut back, 0 bases at V and 7 bases at J, with 8 bases in the middle. The CDR3 consists of 13 residues. In germline, CDR1 is KGHSH, CDR2 LQKENI. The CDR3, as DNA: TGTGCCAGCTCACCACCTAGGGGGAATACGCAGTATTTT. Translation gives CASSPPRGNTQYF.

The chain has TRBV29-1 and TRBJ1-2; TRBD1 might be the D (5 bases). CDR3 length: 13 residues. Trimming cost V 2 bases and J 4 bases, with 11 bases left between them. CDR1 is SQVTM and CDR2 is ANQGSEA in the germline V gene. CDR3 DNA sequence: TGCAGCGTTGAAAAGGGGCACCCCTATGGCTACACCTTC. Translation: CSVEKGHPYGYTF. Looking up the rest from reference TRBV29-1 and TRBJ1-2 gives the full variable domain: SAVISQKPSRDICQRGTSLTIQCQVDSQVTMMFWYRQQPGQSLTLIATANQGSEATYESGFVIDKFPISRPNLTFSTLTVSNMSPEDSSIYLCSVEKGHPYGYTFGSGTRLTVV.

About this clone: In the same sample, other DNA sequences code for this CDR3. V and J are TRBV19 and TRBJ2-5, with D perhaps matching TRBD2 (5 bases). Per germline, CDR1 LNHDA and CDR2 SQIVND (reference sequence). V dropped 0 bases and J dropped 5 bases, with 7 bases sitting between them. The CDR3 consists of 13 residues. CDR3 nucleotides: TGTGCCAGTAGTATAGATGGGGAGGAGACCCAGTACTTC. Its protein is CASSIDGEETQYF. The entire variable domain, with the rest obtained from reference TRBV19 and TRBJ2-5, is as follows: DGGITQSPKYLFRKEGQNVTLSCEQNLNHDAMYWYRQDPGQGLRLIYYSQIVNDFQKGDIAEGYSVSREKKESFPLTVTSAQKNPTAFYLCASSIDGEETQYFGPGTRLLVL.

The chain uses TRBV7-2 and TRBJ2-5, with TRBD2 matching over 9 bases. Germline CDR1 reads SGHTA; CDR2 reads FQGNSA. V gave up 2 bases and J gave up 1 base; unmatched junction bases: 11. The length of the CDR3 is 18 residues. The CDR3 sequence is CASSLQTAGAGGQETQYF. The CDR3 nucleotides read TGTGCCAGCAGCTTACAGACGGCAGGAGCGGGGGGCCAAGAGACCCAGTACTTC.

This clone appeared once. The J gene is TRBJ1-1, the V gene TRBV4-1; 11 nucleotides agree with TRBD1. Germline values: CDR1 MGHRA, CDR2 YSYEKL. After removal of 3 bases from V and 5 bases from J, the junction contained 5 bases not matched to a gene. The CDR3 contains 15 residues. The DNA of the CDR3 is TGCGCCAGCAGCCAGATGGGACAGGGGGGAACTGAAGCTTTCTTT. As protein: CASSQMGQGGTEAFF.

The CDR3 DNA sequence: TGTGCCAGCAGTTTTAAACGGGGGCGCGACACTGAAGCTTTCTTT. Its protein is CASSFKRGRDTEAFF. This rearrangement joins TRBV7-9 to TRBJ1-1; a possible D gene is TRBD1 (6 bases). This CDR3 comprises 15 residues. Germline assignment: CDR1 SEHNR and CDR2 FQNEAQ (reference sequence). V was trimmed by 6 bases and J by 3 bases, leaving 17 bases between them.

The gene calls are TRBV19 and TRBJ2-3; a weak D match, TRBD2 (7 bases). This CDR3 is 17 amino acids long. Trimming removed 0 bases from V and 2 bases from J, with 15 bases in between. Germline loops: CDR1 LNHDA, CDR2 SQIVND (reference sequence). CDR3 in amino acids: CASSIERAAGHTDTQYF. In DNA, the CDR3 is TGTGCCAGTAGTATAGAAAGGGCAGCGGGACACACAGATACGCAGTATTTT.